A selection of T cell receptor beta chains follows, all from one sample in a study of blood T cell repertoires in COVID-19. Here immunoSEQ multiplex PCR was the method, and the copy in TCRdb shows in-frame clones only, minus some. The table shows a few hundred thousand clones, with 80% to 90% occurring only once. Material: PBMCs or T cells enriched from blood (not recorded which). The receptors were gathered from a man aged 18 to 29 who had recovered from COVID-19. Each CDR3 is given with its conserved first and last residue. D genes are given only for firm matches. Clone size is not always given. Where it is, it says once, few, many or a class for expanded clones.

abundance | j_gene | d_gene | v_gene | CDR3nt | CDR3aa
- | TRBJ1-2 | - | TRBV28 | TGTGCCAGCACCCCGCTTTGGCTAGGCGGCTACACCTTC | CASTPLWLGGYTF
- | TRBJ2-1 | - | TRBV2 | TGTGCCTCCGGAGGACTCCCCTACAATGAGCAGTTCTTC | CASGGLPYNEQFF
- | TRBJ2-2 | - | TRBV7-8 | TGTGCCAGCAGCTTAGGACGAGCGACCGGGGAGCTGTTTTTT | CASSLGRATGELFF
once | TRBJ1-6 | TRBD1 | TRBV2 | TGTGCCAGCAGACAAGACAGGGCGTATAATTCACCCCTCCACTTT | CASRQDRAYNSPLHF
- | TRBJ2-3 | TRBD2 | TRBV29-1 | TGCAGCGTTGGGATTAGCGGGTCTAGCACAGATACGCAGTATTTT | CSVGISGSSTDTQYF
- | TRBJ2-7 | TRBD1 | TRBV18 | TGTGCCAGCTCACAGGGACAGGGAGTTCGGGAGCAGTACTTC | CASSQGQGVREQYF
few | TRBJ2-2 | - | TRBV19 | TGTGCCAGTAGTCCGAGGTCCCCCACCGGGGAGCTGTTTTTT | CASSPRSPTGELFF
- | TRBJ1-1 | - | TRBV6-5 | TGTGCCAGCAGTTACTCGATGGGGCGGACTGAAGCTTTCTTT | CASSYSMGRTEAFF
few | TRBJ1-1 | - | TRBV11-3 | TGTGCCAGCAGCTTAGTTTTAATATCTGAAGCTTTCTTT | CASSLVLISEAFF
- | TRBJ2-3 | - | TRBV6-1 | TGTGCCAGCAGTGAAGTCCAGGGCAAGGCAGATACGCAGTATTTT | CASSEVQGKADTQYF
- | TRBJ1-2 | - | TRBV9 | TGTGCCAGCAGCGTAGGTGCGGGGCGCGACTATGGCTACACCTTC | CASSVGAGRDYGYTF
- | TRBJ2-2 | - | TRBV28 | TGTGCCAGCAGTTTGAGGACTGGAAAGAACACCGGGGAGCTGTTTTTT | CASSLRTGKNTGELFF
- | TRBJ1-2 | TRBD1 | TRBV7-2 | TGTGCCAGCAGCTTAGTATTGGGACAGGGGGGCTATGGCTACACCTTC | CASSLVLGQGGYGYTF
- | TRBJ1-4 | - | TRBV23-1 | TGCGCCAGCAGTCAATCGCGCTCCCAACGTGAAAAACTGTTTTTT | CASSQSRSQREKLFF
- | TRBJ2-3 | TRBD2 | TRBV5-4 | TGTGCCAGCAGCCTTTATAGCGGGGGGCCCACAGATACGCAGTATTTT | CASSLYSGGPTDTQYF
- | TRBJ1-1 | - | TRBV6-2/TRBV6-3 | TGTGCCAGCAGTTCGCCCCACAGGGTCGGGGCTTTCTTT | CASSSPHRVGAFF
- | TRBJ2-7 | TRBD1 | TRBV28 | TGTGCCAGCGAACCGGGGACAGGGCCCTACGAGCAGTACTTC | CASEPGTGPYEQYF
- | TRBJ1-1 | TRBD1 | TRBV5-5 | TGTGCCAGCAACATACTGGGACAGGGGGGAACTGAAGCTTTCTTT | CASNILGQGGTEAFF
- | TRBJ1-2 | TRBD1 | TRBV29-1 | TGCAGCGCCGCGGACAGGGGCTATGGCTACACCTTC | CSAADRGYGYTF
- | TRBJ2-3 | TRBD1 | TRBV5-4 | TGTGCCAGCAGCCCTATCGGACAGGGGAGAAGAGATACGCAGTATTTT | CASSPIGQGRRDTQYF
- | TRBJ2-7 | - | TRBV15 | TGTGCCACCAGCACATCCAGGGTCCCCGAGCAGTACTTC | CATSTSRVPEQYF
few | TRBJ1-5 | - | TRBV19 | TGTGCCAGTAGTATCCTCGGTCAGCCCCAGCATTTT | CASSILGQPQHF
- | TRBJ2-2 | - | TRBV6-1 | TGTGCCAGCAGTGAACAGGTTACCACCGGGGAGCTGTTTTTT | CASSEQVTTGELFF
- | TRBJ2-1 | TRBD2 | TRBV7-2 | TGTGCCAGCAGCTTACCGGGACTAGCGACCTCCTACAATGAGCAGTTCTTC | CASSLPGLATSYNEQFF
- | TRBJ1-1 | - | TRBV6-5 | TGTGCCAGCCGGGAGGGGAACACTGAAGCTTTCTTT | CASREGNTEAFF
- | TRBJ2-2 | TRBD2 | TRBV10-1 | TGCGCCAGCAGATCAGCGGGGGGGCCTAAGTCCCTTCAATTCACCCTCGCCGGGGAGCTGTTTTTT | CASRSAGGPKSLQFTLAGELFF
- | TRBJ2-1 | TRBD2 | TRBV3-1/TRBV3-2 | TGTGCCAGCGGAGAGGGACTAGCGGGCTCCTACAATGAGCAGTTCTTC | CASGEGLAGSYNEQFF
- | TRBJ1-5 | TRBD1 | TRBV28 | TGTGCCAGCAGAATAATACAGGGGTATCAGCCCCAGCATTTT | CASRIIQGYQPQHF
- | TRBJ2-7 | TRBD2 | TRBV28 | TGTGCCAGCAGGATAACTAGCGGGAGAGGCGAGCAGTACTTC | CASRITSGRGEQYF
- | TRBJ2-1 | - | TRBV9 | TGTGCCAGCAGCGTAGAGGACCCTAGCCCCCTTTATGAGCAGTTCTTC | CASSVEDPSPLYEQFF
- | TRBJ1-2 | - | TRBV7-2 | TGTGCCAGCAGCTTAGATCCAGGCTATGGCTACACCTTC | CASSLDPGYGYTF
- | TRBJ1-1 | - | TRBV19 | TGTGCCAGTAGTATTCGGTGGAGGTACTTGGGCACTGAAGCTTTCTTT | CASSIRWRYLGTEAFF
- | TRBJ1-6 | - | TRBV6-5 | TGTGCCAGCACCCCTAGGCAGGGTCAATCACCCCTCCACTTT | CASTPRQGQSPLHF
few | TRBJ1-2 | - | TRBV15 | TGTGCCACCAGCAGAGGGATAGGGACTGCGGGACCCTATGGCTACACCTTC | CATSRGIGTAGPYGYTF
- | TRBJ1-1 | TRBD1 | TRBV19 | TGTGCCAGCTGGGGGGGACAGGGAATGAACACTGAAGCTTTCTTT | CASWGGQGMNTEAFF
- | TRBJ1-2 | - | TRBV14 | TGTGCCAGCAGCCAAGATCCACGGACAGTTAACTATGGCTACACCTTC | CASSQDPRTVNYGYTF
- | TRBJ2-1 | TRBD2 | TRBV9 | TGTGCCAGCAGCCCGCGCCGGGGGGTCAATGAGCAGTTCTTC | CASSPRRGVNEQFF
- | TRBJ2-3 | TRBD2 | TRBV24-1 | TGTGCCACCAGTGACTGGACTAGCGGATCCACAGATACGCAGTATTTT | CATSDWTSGSTDTQYF
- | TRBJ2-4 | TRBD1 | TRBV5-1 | TGCGCCAGCAGCCCAGGACAGGGTCAGGACAAAAACATTCAGTACTTC | CASSPGQGQDKNIQYF
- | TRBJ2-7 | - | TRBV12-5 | TGTGCTAGTGGTCCGGGAGTAACCTACGAGCAGTACTTC | CASGPGVTYEQYF
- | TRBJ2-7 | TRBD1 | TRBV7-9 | TGTGCCAGCAGCTCCACAGGGGGCGTGGGCTACGAGCAGTACTTC | CASSSTGGVGYEQYF
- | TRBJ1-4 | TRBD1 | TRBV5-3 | TGTGCCAGAAGCCCAAGACAGGGGGCAACTAATGAAAAACTGTTTTTT | CARSPRQGATNEKLFF
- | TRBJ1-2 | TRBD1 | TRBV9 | TGTGCCAGCAGCCCCCAGGGGGCTGAGGGCTACACCTTC | CASSPQGAEGYTF
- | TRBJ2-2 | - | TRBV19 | TGTGCCAGTGGCATCGGGGAGCTGTTTTTT | CASGIGELFF
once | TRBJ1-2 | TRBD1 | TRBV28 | TGTGCCAGCAGCCGGGCAGGGGGCGGTAACTATGGCTACACCTTC | CASSRAGGGNYGYTF
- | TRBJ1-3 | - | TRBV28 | TGTGCCAGCAGTCGACCAGGGCGATCCTCCCTTGTCGGAAACACCATATATTTT | CASSRPGRSSLVGNTIYF
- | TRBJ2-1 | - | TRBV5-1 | TGCGCCAGCAGCCTCGGGACAACCTCCTACAATGAGCAGTTCTTC | CASSLGTTSYNEQFF
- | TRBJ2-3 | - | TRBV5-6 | TGTGCCAGCAGTACGACAGGAGCCCCGGATACGCAGTATTTT | CASSTTGAPDTQYF
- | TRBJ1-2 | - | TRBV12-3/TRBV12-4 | TGTGCCAGCAGTTCCCCTGCTAGGTATGGCTACACCTTC | CASSSPARYGYTF
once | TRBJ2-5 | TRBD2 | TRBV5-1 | TGCGCCAGCAGCCCAGGACTAGCGGGGGAAGAGACCCAGTACTTC | CASSPGLAGEETQYF
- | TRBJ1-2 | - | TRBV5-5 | TGTGCCAGCAGTTTCAACCAGGGTTGGGATGGCTACACCTTC | CASSFNQGWDGYTF
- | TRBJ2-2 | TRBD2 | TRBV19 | TGTGCCAGTATAGCGGGAGGGGTGACCGGGGAGCTGTTTTTT | CASIAGGVTGELFF
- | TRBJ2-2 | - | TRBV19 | TGTGCCAGTAGTACAGGGGGGTCTTACGGGGAGCTGTTTTTT | CASSTGGSYGELFF
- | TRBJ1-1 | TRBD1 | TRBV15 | TGTGCCACCAGCAGACAACAGGGGCAGGAGGCTTTCTTT | CATSRQQGQEAFF
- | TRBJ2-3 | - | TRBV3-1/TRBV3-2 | TGTGCCAGCAGCCAAGCCGCCCGGGGTACGCAGTATTTT | CASSQAARGTQYF
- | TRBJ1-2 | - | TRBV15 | TGTGCCACCAGCAGAGATAGCCTCAGCACCTATGGCTACACCTTC | CATSRDSLSTYGYTF
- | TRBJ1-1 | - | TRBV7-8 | TGTGCCAGCAGCCCGCAGGGTGTTAACACTGAAGCTTTCTTT | CASSPQGVNTEAFF
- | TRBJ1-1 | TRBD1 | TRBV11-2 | TGTGCCAGCAGCCCGGGACAGGTCAACACTGAAGCTTTCTTT | CASSPGQVNTEAFF
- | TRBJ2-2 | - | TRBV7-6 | TGTGCCAGCAGCTTAGCCGCAGTTGCTGGCGGGGAGCTGTTTTTT | CASSLAAVAGGELFF
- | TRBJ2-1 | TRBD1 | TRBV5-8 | TGTGCCAGCAGCTCGGACAGGCGGGTTGGCCCCTCCAATGAGCAGTTCTTC | CASSSDRRVGPSNEQFF